Listed below are T cell receptor beta chains from one sample, sequenced in a study of Graves' ophthalmopathy and Graves' hyperthyroidism. TCRdb reprocessed the multiplex PCR reads via MiXCR and lists one record per CDR3 protein. The sample consists of 300,000 to 350,000 distinct CDR3 sequences, roughly 15% of them appearing once. Input material: peripheral blood. The receptors shown here come from an adult man with Graves' ophthalmopathy. The CDR3 runs from the conserved cysteine through the conserved F or W. The D gene is left open where the match is weak. Expanded clones are given a class, and other clones once, few, many or no size at all.

V gene: TRBV6-1; clone size: many; D gene: TRBD1; J gene: TRBJ2-7; CDR3 DNA: TGTGCCAGCAGTGAGGACAGGGGGTTTCCTTACGAGCAGTACTTC; CDR3 protein: CASSEDRGFPYEQYF
V gene: TRBV10-2; clone size: many; D gene: TRBD1; J gene: TRBJ1-2; CDR3 DNA: TGCGCCAGCACAGACAGGGTTGGCTACACCTTC; CDR3 protein: CASTDRVGYTF
V gene: TRBV6-1; clone size: NA; D gene: NA; J gene: TRBJ2-7; CDR3 DNA: TGTGCCAGCAGGAGGACGTTACGAGACGAGCAGTACTTC; CDR3 protein: CASRRTLRDEQYF
V gene: TRBV6-2/TRBV6-3; clone size: many; D gene: NA; J gene: TRBJ1-1; CDR3 DNA: TGTGCCAGCAGTTACTCGATAGGCGTTGAAGCTTTCTTT; CDR3 protein: CASSYSIGVEAFF
V gene: TRBV20-1; clone size: NA; D gene: NA; J gene: TRBJ2-3; CDR3 DNA: TGCAGTGCTAGGTCCGGAGATACGCAGTATTTT; CDR3 protein: CSARSGDTQYF
V gene: TRBV11-2; clone size: many; D gene: TRBD1; J gene: TRBJ1-2; CDR3 DNA: TGTGCCAGCAATCGAAATGGGGACAGGGTCTATGGCTACACCTTC; CDR3 protein: CASNRNGDRVYGYTF
V gene: TRBV5-1; clone size: many; D gene: TRBD1; J gene: TRBJ1-1; CDR3 DNA: TGCGCCAGCAGCCCCGTGGGACAGTTTTTGGCTTTCTTT; CDR3 protein: CASSPVGQFLAFF
V gene: TRBV30; clone size: many; D gene: TRBD1; J gene: TRBJ2-7; CDR3 DNA: TGTGCCTGGACGGACAGGGTAAGGTACGAGCAGTACTTC; CDR3 protein: CAWTDRVRYEQYF
V gene: TRBV6-2/TRBV6-3; clone size: NA; D gene: NA; J gene: TRBJ2-2; CDR3 DNA: TGTGCCAGCAGTTACCTCAAGACCCCCGTAGCCGGGGAGCTGTTTTTT; CDR3 protein: CASSYLKTPVAGELFF
V gene: TRBV24-1; clone size: many; D gene: NA; J gene: TRBJ1-2; CDR3 DNA: TGTGCCACCAGTGATACACGTTACTCCTATGGCTACACCTTC; CDR3 protein: CATSDTRYSYGYTF
V gene: TRBV4-1; clone size: many; D gene: NA; J gene: TRBJ1-1; CDR3 DNA: TGCGCCAGCAGCCAAGATAGGGGGTCAAGTGAGGACACTGAAGCTTTCTTT; CDR3 protein: CASSQDRGSSEDTEAFF
V gene: TRBV6-1; clone size: NA; D gene: NA; J gene: TRBJ2-2; CDR3 DNA: TGTGCCAGCAGACTCATGGCCGGGGAGCTGTTTTTT; CDR3 protein: CASRLMAGELFF
V gene: TRBV2; clone size: many; D gene: TRBD1; J gene: TRBJ2-7; CDR3 DNA: TGTGCCAGCAGTGTTGGACAGGGAAAGTACTTC; CDR3 protein: CASSVGQGKYF
V gene: TRBV3-1; clone size: NA; D gene: TRBD1; J gene: TRBJ2-7; CDR3 DNA: TGTGCCAGCAGCCTAGGGACAGGGGGTTACTCCTGCGAGCAGTACTTC; CDR3 protein: CASSLGTGGYSCEQYF
V gene: TRBV28; clone size: NA; D gene: TRBD1; J gene: TRBJ2-7; CDR3 DNA: TGTGCCAGCAGTTTTTGGACAGGGCGATGGGAGCAGTACTTC; CDR3 protein: CASSFWTGRWEQYF